Each of the 10 T cell receptor beta chains below was sequenced from the same sample in a study of identical twins. TCRdb analysed the 5' RACE reads with MiXCR anew, one entry per CDR3 protein. The sample holds 1.5 million to 2 million distinct CDR3 sequences, around a third seen once. The sample was cord blood. The receptors shown here come from a newborn girl in good health.

This clonotype was seen a single time. The chain employs TRBV20-1 and TRBJ2-3; D call uncertain. This CDR3 has 12 amino acids. Per germline, CDR1 DFQATT and CDR2 SNEGSKA (reference sequence). V lost 6 bases to trimming and J lost 1 base, with 8 bases between them. CDR3 nucleotides: TGCAGTGCCCCAGTGGGCACAGATACGCAGTATTTT. Amino acid sequence: CSAPVGTDTQYF.

The chain employs TRBV28 and TRBJ2-5; 8 nucleotides agree with TRBD1. Germline V gene data show CDR1 as MDHEN and CDR2 as SYDVKM. The CDR3 runs 17 residues. With 6 bases clipped from V and 2 bases from J, the junction kept 14 bases outside the gene matches. In DNA form, the CDR3 reads TGTGCCAGCAGCGTTCAGGGGGCGAGGGGCCTACAAGAGACCCAGTACTTC. It yields the protein CASSVQGARGLQETQYF.

This clonotype was detected a few times. The rearrangement links TRBV18 to TRBJ2-3; D unclear. This CDR3 has 14 residues. In germline, CDR1 is KGHSH, CDR2 LQKENI. Trimming removed 0 bases at V and 2 bases at J, with 6 bases between. The CDR3 protein is CASSPPSNTDTQYF. The CDR3, as DNA: TGTGCCAGCTCACCACCGAGCAACACAGATACGCAGTATTTT.

V and J are TRBV2 and TRBJ1-5; D is uncertain. V gave up 8 bases and J gave up 5 bases, with 16 bases separating them. The CDR3 covers 14 residues. Germline loops: CDR1 SNHLY, CDR2 FYNNEI. The CDR3 DNA reads TGTGCCAGCCGGCTCCGCACCTCATATCAGCCCCAGCATTTT. Its translation is CASRLRTSYQPQHF.

The table lists this clonotype with a count of one. A much larger clonotype is one base distant, so this may be a read error. The rearrangement joins TRBV20-1 to TRBJ1-2, with D possibly matching TRBD1 (6 bases). V was trimmed by 5 bases and J by 4 bases, leaving 11 bases between them. The CDR3 loop spans 12 amino acids. Germline loops: CDR1 DFQATT, CDR2 SNEGSKA (reference sequence). The CDR3 DNA follows: TGCAGTGCTGGATGGACAGTCTATGGCTACACCTTC. Translated: CSAGWTVYGYTF.

On this clonotype itself: A much bigger clone sits one base away, suggesting this may be a read error. The rearrangement joins TRBV10-3 to TRBJ2-3; TRBD1 agrees at 9 bases. Germline CDR1 reads ENHRY; CDR2 reads SYGVKD. This CDR3 spans 15 amino acids. This CDR3 reads CATSDRDRGTDTQYF. The CDR3 DNA reads TGTGCCACCAGTGACCGGGACAGGGGCACAGATACGCAGTATTTT.

V usage is TRBV5-5 and J usage is TRBJ2-4; D possibly corresponds to TRBD2 (5 bases). The CDR3 loop spans 15 amino acids. Germline assignment: CDR1 SGHKS and CDR2 YYEKEE (reference sequence). Trimming removed 0 bases from V and 9 bases from J, with 16 bases in between. CDR3 nucleotides: TGTGCCAGCAGCTTGGAAAGTCCGCCGGCGGGCATTCAGTACTTC. Its translation is CASSLESPPAGIQYF.

A few counts support this clonotype. V gene TRBV25-1 combines with J gene TRBJ2-1; D unresolved. Trimming left V 2 bases short and J 10 bases short, with 12 bases between. This CDR3 spans 13 amino acids. In germline, CDR1 is MGHDK, CDR2 SYGVNS. The CDR3 nucleotides are TGTGCCAGCAGTGAACCCTCCGGACCAGAGCAGTTCTTC. Its protein product is CASSEPSGPEQFF.

The sample holds a few counts of this clonotype. J is TRBJ2-1 and V is TRBV9; tentatively, D is TRBD1 or TRBD2 (5 bases each). Germline CDR1 is SGDLS and CDR2 is YYNGEE. CDR3 length: 13 residues. With 0 bases removed from V and 9 bases from J, the gap between germline ends came to 10 bases. The CDR3 here is CASSVEIGAEQFF. In nucleotides, the CDR3 is TGTGCCAGCAGCGTAGAGATCGGGGCTGAGCAGTTCTTC. Filled out from reference TRBV9 and TRBJ2-1, the complete variable domain reads DSGVTQTPKHLITATGQRVTLRCSPRSGDLSVYWYQQSLDQGLQFLIQYYNGEERAKGNILERFSAQQFPDLHSELNLSSLELGDSALYFCASSVEIGAEQFFGPGTRLTVL.

The CDR3 nucleotides read TGTGCCAGCAGTTTACGGACAGGGGAATATAGGAATGAGCAGTACTTC. Residues: CASSLRTGEYRNEQYF. The J gene is TRBJ2-5, the V gene TRBV27; 9 bases agree with TRBD1. J was trimmed by 11 bases and V by 2 bases; bases with no gene match: 15. The CDR3 sequence is 16 residues long. CDR1 and CDR2 from the germline V gene are MNHEY and SMNVEV (reference sequence).